The rows below give T cell receptor beta chains drawn from one sample of a study of CD8 T cells in ankylosing spondylitis. TCRdb re-derived calls from the 5' RACE reads in MiXCR, one entry per CDR3 protein. The sample shows approximately 540,000 distinct CDR3 sequences, roughly 13% of them seen only once. The sequenced material came from blood, either unsorted or a sorted T cell fraction (not recorded which). The receptors derive from a male donor with ankylosing spondylitis. CDR3s include the opening cysteine and the closing phenylalanine or tryptophan. D genes are given only for firm matches. A row's size may be missing; if present it is once, few, many or a size class.

v_gene	abundance	d_gene	j_gene	CDR3aa	CDR3nt
TRBV12-3/TRBV12-4	NA	TRBD1	TRBJ1-3	CASSRTGLIGNTIYF	TGTGCCAGCAGTAGGACAGGGTTAATTGGAAACACCATATATTTT
TRBV5-4	few	TRBD2	TRBJ2-1	CASSLELAGPLGSYNEQFF	TGTGCCAGCAGCTTGGAGCTAGCGGGACCCCTTGGCTCCTACAATGAGCAGTTCTTC
TRBV3-1	many	NA	TRBJ2-1	CASSPFGRDNEQFF	TGTGCCAGCAGCCCCTTCGGTAGAGACAATGAGCAGTTCTTC
TRBV24-1	few	TRBD1	TRBJ2-1	CATSTGVGEQFF	TGTGCCACCAGTACAGGGGTTGGTGAGCAGTTCTTC
TRBV15	many	NA	TRBJ2-2	CATSRDGYGELFF	TGTGCCACCAGCAGAGATGGGTATGGGGAGCTGTTTTTT
TRBV9	NA	TRBD2	TRBJ2-3	CASSAGTSGMYTQYF	TGTGCCAGCAGCGCCGGGACTAGCGGGATGTATACGCAGTATTTT
TRBV7-2	NA	TRBD1	TRBJ2-5	CASSLRGDRGQETQYF	TGTGCCAGCAGCTTGCGGGGTGACAGGGGGCAAGAGACCCAGTACTTC
TRBV7-9	NA	NA	TRBJ1-2	CASSLDRAGYTF	TGTGCCAGCAGCTTAGATAGGGCTGGCTACACCTTC
TRBV18	few	TRBD2	TRBJ2-1	CASSPRTSGRNEQFF	TGTGCCAGCTCCCCAAGGACTAGCGGGAGAAATGAGCAGTTCTTC
TRBV24-1	few	NA	TRBJ2-1	CATSESPPVGGEQFF	TGTGCCACCAGTGAATCTCCTCCCGTTGGAGGTGAGCAGTTCTTC
TRBV10-3	few	TRBD1	TRBJ2-5	CAISESYPTGGETQYF	TGTGCCATCAGTGAGTCCTATCCGACAGGGGGGGAGACCCAGTACTTC
TRBV7-2	many	NA	TRBJ2-6	CASSLLVGANVLTF	TGTGCCAGCAGCTTACTTGTGGGGGCCAACGTCCTGACTTTC
TRBV3-1	NA	NA	TRBJ2-1	CASSPRGNNEQFF	TGTGCCAGCAGCCCCCGGGGTAACAATGAGCAGTTCTTC
TRBV20-1	NA	TRBD1	TRBJ1-5	CSARGTGGLWSNQPQHF	TGCAGTGCTAGGGGGACAGGGGGCCTCTGGAGCAATCAGCCCCAGCATTTT
TRBV3-1	few	TRBD2	TRBJ2-1	CASSQGLAGLSYNEQFF	TGTGCCAGCAGCCAAGGCCTAGCGGGATTGTCCTACAATGAGCAGTTCTTC
TRBV10-3	NA	NA	TRBJ2-5	CAISGGLSAIGEETQYF	TGTGCCATCAGTGGGGGTCTGAGCGCCATTGGGGAGGAGACCCAGTACTTC
TRBV6-1	few	TRBD2	TRBJ2-1	CASTPAGVGYGEQFF	TGTGCCAGCACCCCAGCGGGAGTGGGGTATGGTGAGCAGTTCTTC
TRBV3-1	NA	TRBD1	TRBJ1-1	CASSPRTGNLNTEAFF	TGTGCCAGCAGCCCCCGGACAGGGAATTTGAACACTGAAGCTTTCTTT
TRBV20-1	NA	NA	TRBJ1-2	CSARAEYGYTF	TGCAGTGCTAGAGCGGAGTATGGCTACACCTTC
TRBV2	few	NA	TRBJ2-1	CASVRDPHNEQFF	TGTGCCAGCGTCCGGGACCCCCACAATGAGCAGTTCTTC
TRBV4-2	many	TRBD2	TRBJ2-3	CASSQSGRVADTQYF	TGTGCCAGCAGCCAAAGCGGGAGGGTTGCAGATACGCAGTATTTT
TRBV7-2	NA	NA	TRBJ1-1	CASSLEAGENTEAFF	TGTGCCAGCAGCTTAGAGGCAGGGGAGAACACTGAAGCTTTCTTT
TRBV14	NA	NA	TRBJ2-4	CASSPGQGGRLAEPRLAKNIQYF	TGTGCCAGCAGCCCGGGACAGGGTGGGAGACTAGCGGAGCCAAGACTAGCCAAAAACATTCAGTACTTC
TRBV12-3/TRBV12-4	NA	TRBD2	TRBJ2-3	CASSPNLAGGRPTQYF	TGTGCCAGCAGTCCCAATCTAGCGGGAGGGCGGCCGACGCAGTATTTT
TRBV5-1	few	TRBD2	TRBJ2-7	CASSLDRTSGYYEQYF	TGCGCCAGCAGCTTGGATCGGACTAGCGGGTACTACGAGCAGTACTTC
TRBV7-2	few	NA	TRBJ2-4	CASSLLGDIQYF	TGTGCCAGCAGCTTGTTGGGAGACATTCAGTACTTC
TRBV20-1	NA	NA	TRBJ2-2	CSARRGGAGELFF	TGCAGTGCCCGAAGGGGAGGCGCCGGGGAGCTGTTTTTT
TRBV5-1	many	NA	TRBJ2-5	CASSLDRETQYF	TGTGCCAGCAGCTTAGACAGAGAGACCCAGTACTTC
TRBV10-2	NA	TRBD2	TRBJ2-3	CASRTSGSNSGTDTQYF	TGCGCCAGCAGGACTAGCGGGAGTAATTCTGGCACAGATACGCAGTATTTT
TRBV20-1	NA	NA	TRBJ2-7	CSARAPTYEQYF	TGCAGTGCTAGAGCGCCTACCTACGAGCAGTACTTC
TRBV5-1	many	NA	TRBJ2-2	CASSLDRVISGELFF	TGCGCCAGCAGCTTGGACAGGGTAATATCCGGGGAGCTGTTTTTT
TRBV4-1	few	TRBD1	TRBJ2-1	CASSQEGTGVFNEQFF	TGCGCCAGCAGCCAAGAAGGGACAGGGGTCTTCAATGAGCAGTTCTTC
TRBV29-1	NA	TRBD2	TRBJ2-1	CSVRTSGYNEQFF	TGCAGCGTTCGGACTAGCGGTTACAATGAGCAGTTCTTC
TRBV20-1	NA	NA	TRBJ2-1	CSARTGPYNEQFF	TGCAGTGCTAGGACGGGACCCTACAATGAGCAGTTCTTC
TRBV20-1	few	TRBD1	TRBJ2-2	CSSPGQWNTGELFF	TGCAGCAGCCCGGGACAGTGGAACACCGGGGAGCTGTTTTTT
TRBV20-1	few	TRBD2	TRBJ2-3	CSARASSGSTDTQYF	TGCAGTGCTAGAGCCTCTAGCGGGAGCACAGATACGCAGTATTTT
TRBV7-9	many	NA	TRBJ1-5	CASSFWGQPQHF	TGTGCCAGCAGCTTCTGGGGTCAGCCCCAGCATTTT
TRBV5-6	NA	NA	TRBJ1-5	CASSLATQGSNQPQHF	TGTGCCAGCAGCTTGGCGACCCAGGGGAGCAATCAGCCCCAGCATTTT
TRBV12-3/TRBV12-4	many	NA	TRBJ2-1	CASNPGRNEQFF	TGTGCCAGCAACCCCGGGCGCAATGAGCAGTTCTTC
TRBV20-1	NA	NA	TRBJ2-5	CSANRAIFQETQYF	TGCAGTGCTAATCGGGCAATATTCCAAGAGACCCAGTACTTC
TRBV29-1	many	NA	TRBJ2-1	CSVEGGSSYNEQFF	TGCAGCGTGGAGGGGGGCAGCTCCTACAATGAGCAGTTCTTC
TRBV5-6	few	TRBD1	TRBJ1-3	CASSLRGPGNTIYF	TGTGCCAGCAGCTTGAGGGGGCCTGGAAACACCATATATTTT
TRBV5-1	NA	NA	TRBJ2-1	CASSLSGDSSYNEQFF	TGCGCCAGCAGCTTAAGCGGGGACAGCTCCTACAATGAGCAGTTCTTC
TRBV12-3/TRBV12-4	NA	NA	TRBJ1-5	CASSHHSQGFGDQPQHF	TGTGCCAGCAGTCACCATAGCCAGGGCTTCGGGGATCAGCCCCAGCATTTT
TRBV27	NA	NA	TRBJ1-2	CASSLSIWPNYGYTF	TGTGCCAGCAGTTTATCGATCTGGCCCAACTATGGCTACACCTTC
TRBV9	NA	TRBD2	TRBJ2-1	CASTREGTYNEQFF	TGTGCCAGCACCCGGGAGGGGACCTACAATGAGCAGTTCTTC
TRBV7-7	few	NA	TRBJ2-5	CASSLAGIGETQYF	TGTGCCAGCAGCTTAGCGGGGATAGGAGAGACCCAGTACTTC
TRBV24-1	few	NA	TRBJ2-2	CATSVPTTGELFF	TGTGCCACCAGTGTCCCAACCACCGGGGAGCTGTTTTTT